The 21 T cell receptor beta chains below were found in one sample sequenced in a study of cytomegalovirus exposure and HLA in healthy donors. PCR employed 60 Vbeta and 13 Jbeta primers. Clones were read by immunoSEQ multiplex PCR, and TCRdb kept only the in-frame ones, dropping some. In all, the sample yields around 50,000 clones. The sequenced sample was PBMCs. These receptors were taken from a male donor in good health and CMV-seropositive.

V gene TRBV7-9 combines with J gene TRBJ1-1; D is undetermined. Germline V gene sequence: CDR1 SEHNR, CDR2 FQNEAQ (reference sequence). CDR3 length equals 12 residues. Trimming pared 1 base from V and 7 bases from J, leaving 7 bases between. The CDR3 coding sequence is TGTGCCAGCAGCTTAGGCAGGCTTGAAGCTTTCTTT. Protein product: CASSLGRLEAFF.

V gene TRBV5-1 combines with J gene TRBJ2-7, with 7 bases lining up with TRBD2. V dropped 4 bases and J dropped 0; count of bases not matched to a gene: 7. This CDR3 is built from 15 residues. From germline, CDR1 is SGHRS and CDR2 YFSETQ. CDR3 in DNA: TGCGCCAGCAGCCCCGGGGAGCGGGGCTCCTACGAGCAGTACTTC. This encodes CASSPGERGSYEQYF.

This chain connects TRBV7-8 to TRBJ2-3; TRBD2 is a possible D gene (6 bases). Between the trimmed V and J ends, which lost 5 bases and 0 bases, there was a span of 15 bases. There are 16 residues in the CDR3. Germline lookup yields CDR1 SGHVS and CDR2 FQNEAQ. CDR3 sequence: CASSHSGTSSTDTQYF. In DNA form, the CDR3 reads TGTGCCAGCAGCCACTCCGGGACTTCTAGCACAGATACGCAGTATTTT. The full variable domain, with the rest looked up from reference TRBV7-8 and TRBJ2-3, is GAGVSQSPRYKVAKRGQDVALRCDPISGHVSLFWYQQALGQGPEFLTYFQNEAQLDKSGLPSDRFFAERPEGSVSTLKIQRTQQEDSAVYLCASSHSGTSSTDTQYFGPGTRLTVL.

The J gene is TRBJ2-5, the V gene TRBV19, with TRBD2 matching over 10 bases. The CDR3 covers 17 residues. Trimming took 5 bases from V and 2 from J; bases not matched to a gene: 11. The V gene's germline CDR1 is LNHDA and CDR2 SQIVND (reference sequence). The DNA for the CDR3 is TGTGCCAGTAGTCGACTCCGTGGACTAGCGGCGCAAGAGACCCAGTACTTC. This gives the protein CASSRLRGLAAQETQYF.

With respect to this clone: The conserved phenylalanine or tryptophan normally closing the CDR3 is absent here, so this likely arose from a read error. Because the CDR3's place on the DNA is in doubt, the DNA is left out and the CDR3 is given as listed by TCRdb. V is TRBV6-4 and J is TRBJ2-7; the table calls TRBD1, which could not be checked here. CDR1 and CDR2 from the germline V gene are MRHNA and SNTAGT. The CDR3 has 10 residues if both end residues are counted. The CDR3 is CASSDETGLL.

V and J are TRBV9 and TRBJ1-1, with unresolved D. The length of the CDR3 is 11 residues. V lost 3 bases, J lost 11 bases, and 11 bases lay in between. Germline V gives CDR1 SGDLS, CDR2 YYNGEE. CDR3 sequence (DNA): TGTGCCAGCAGCGGCCGCGGGTCGGCTTTCTTT. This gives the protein CASSGRGSAFF.

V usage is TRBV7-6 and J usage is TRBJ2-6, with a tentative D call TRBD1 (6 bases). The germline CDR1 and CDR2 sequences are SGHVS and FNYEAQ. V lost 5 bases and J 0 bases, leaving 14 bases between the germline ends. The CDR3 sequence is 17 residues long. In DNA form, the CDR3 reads TGTGCCAGCAGCAGCCGGTACAGGGACTCTGGGGCCAACGTCCTGACTTTC. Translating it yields CASSSRYRDSGANVLTF.

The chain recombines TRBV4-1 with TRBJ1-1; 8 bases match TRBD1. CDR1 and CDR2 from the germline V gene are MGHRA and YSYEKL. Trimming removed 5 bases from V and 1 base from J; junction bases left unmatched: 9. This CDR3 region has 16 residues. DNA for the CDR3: TGCGCCAGCAGCGCAAGCAGGGGGCTCGGGAACACTGAAGCTTTCTTT. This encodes CASSASRGLGNTEAFF.

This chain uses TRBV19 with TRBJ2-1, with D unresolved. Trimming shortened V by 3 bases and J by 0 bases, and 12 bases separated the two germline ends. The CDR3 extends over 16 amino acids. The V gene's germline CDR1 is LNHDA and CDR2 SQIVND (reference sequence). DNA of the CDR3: TGTGCCAGTAGTATCGTAAGTTTCAGCTCCTACAATGAGCAGTTCTTC. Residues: CASSIVSFSSYNEQFF.

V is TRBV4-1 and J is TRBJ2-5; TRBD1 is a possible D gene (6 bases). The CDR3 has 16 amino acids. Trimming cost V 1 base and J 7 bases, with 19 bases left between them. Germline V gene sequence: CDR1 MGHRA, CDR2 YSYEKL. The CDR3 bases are TGCGCCAGCAGCCAAGGGTCCCGGGATAGGGGGTTGACCCAGTACTTC. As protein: CASSQGSRDRGLTQYF.

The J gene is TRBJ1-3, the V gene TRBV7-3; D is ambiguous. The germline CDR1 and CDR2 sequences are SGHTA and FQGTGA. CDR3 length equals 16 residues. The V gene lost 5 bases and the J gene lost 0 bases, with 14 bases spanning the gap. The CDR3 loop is CASSRGQVSSGNTIYF. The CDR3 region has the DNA TGTGCCAGCAGCCGTGGGCAGGTGAGCTCTGGAAACACCATATATTTT.

DNA for the CDR3: TGTGCCAGCAGCTTAACAGGTTATAATTCACCCCTCCACTTT. It translates to CASSLTGYNSPLHF. V gene TRBV13 combines with J gene TRBJ1-6; TRBD1 is a possible D gene (5 bases). Trimming pared 2 bases from V and 4 bases from J, leaving 6 bases between. The germline CDR1 and CDR2 sequences are PRHDT and FYEKMQ (reference sequence). The length of the CDR3 is 14 residues. Full variable domain (outside the CDR3, taken from reference TRBV13 and TRBJ1-6): AAGVIQSPRHLIKEKRETATLKCYPIPRHDTVYWYQQGPGQDPQFLISFYEKMQSDKGSIPDRFSAQQFSDYHSELNMSSLELGDSALYFCASSLTGYNSPLHFGNGTRLTVT.

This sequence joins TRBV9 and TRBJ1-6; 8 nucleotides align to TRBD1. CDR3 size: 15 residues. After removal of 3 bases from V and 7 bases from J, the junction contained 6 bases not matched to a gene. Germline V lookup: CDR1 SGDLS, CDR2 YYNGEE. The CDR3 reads CASSGGQVWNSPLHF. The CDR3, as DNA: TGTGCCAGCAGCGGGGGACAGGTGTGGAATTCACCCCTCCACTTT.

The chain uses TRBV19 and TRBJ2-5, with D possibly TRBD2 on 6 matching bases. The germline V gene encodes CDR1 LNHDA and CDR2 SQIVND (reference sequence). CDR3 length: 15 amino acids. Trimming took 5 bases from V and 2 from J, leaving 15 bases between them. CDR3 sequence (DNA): TGTGCCAGTAGTTCTCGGGGAGGACCTCAAGAGACCCAGTACTTC. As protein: CASSSRGGPQETQYF. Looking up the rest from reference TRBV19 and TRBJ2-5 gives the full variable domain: DGGITQSPKYLFRKEGQNVTLSCEQNLNHDAMYWYRQDPGQGLRLIYYSQIVNDFQKGDIAEGYSVSREKKESFPLTVTSAQKNPTAFYLCASSSRGGPQETQYFGPGTRLLVL.

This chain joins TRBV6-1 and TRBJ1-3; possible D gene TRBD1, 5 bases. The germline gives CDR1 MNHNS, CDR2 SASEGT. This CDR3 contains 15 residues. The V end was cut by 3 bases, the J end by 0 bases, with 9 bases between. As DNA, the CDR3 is TGTGCCAGCAGTGACCAGACAGACTCTGGAAACACCATATATTTT. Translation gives CASSDQTDSGNTIYF.

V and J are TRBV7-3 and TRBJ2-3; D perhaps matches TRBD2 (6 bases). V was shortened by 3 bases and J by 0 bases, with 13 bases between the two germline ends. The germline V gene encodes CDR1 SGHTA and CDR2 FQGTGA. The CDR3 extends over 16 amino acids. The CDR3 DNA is TGTGCCAGCAGCTTGCGCGGGGTAACTAGCACAGATACGCAGTATTTT. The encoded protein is CASSLRGVTSTDTQYF.

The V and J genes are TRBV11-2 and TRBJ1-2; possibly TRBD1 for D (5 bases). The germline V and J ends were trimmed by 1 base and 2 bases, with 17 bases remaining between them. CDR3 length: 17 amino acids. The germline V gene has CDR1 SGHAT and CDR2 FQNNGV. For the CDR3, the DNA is TGTGCCAGCAGCTTAGGGCGGCCTTCAGGGTTCAACTATGGCTACACCTTC. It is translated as CASSLGRPSGFNYGYTF.

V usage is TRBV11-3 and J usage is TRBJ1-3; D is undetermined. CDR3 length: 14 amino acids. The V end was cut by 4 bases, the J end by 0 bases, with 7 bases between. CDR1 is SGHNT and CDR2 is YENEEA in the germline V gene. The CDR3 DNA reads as TGTGCCAGCAGCTACGGGGACTCTGGAAACACCATATATTTT. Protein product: CASSYGDSGNTIYF.

CDR3 sequence reads: CASSVALSGAGADTQYF. The CDR3 DNA follows: TGTGCCAGCAGCGTAGCCCTTAGCGGGGCAGGCGCAGATACGCAGTATTTT. The genes are TRBV9 and TRBJ2-3; 8 bases agree with TRBD2. Germline V gene sequence: CDR1 SGDLS, CDR2 YYNGEE. This CDR3 spans 17 amino acids. V gave up 0 bases and J gave up 4 bases; unmatched junction bases: 10.

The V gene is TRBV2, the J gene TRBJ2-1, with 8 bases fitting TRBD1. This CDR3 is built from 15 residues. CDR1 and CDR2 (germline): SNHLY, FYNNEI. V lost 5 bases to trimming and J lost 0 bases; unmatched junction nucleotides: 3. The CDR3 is CASSRDRGSYNEQFF. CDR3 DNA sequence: TGTGCCAGCAGTAGAGACAGGGGCTCCTACAATGAGCAGTTCTTC.

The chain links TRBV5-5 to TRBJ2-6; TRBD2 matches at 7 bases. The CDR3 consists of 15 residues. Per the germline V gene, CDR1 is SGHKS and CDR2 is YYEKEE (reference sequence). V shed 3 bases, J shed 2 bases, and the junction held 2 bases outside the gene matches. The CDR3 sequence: CASSWGGTGANVLTF. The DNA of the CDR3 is TGTGCCAGCAGCTGGGGGGGTACTGGGGCCAACGTCCTGACTTTC.